The clone carrying this T cell receptor beta chain has a count of ten or more. The germline gene is not matched at one end of the junction; a read error may be the cause. MiXCR was run by TCRdb on the multiplex PCR reads, yielding one entry per CDR3 protein. This sample has some 170,000 distinct CDR3 sequences, with roughly 35% found just once. This record comes from a study of breast tumors, draining lymph nodes, adjacent tissues. The CDR3 is 15 residues long. The germline CDR1 and CDR2 sequences are SGHVS and FQNEAQ. Samples came from axillary lymph nodes draining the breast cancer. The source of this sequence is a female donor with breast cancer. Some clones in this sample may be carry-over from other donors' samples. The chain couples TRBV7-8 to TRBJ2-7; D possibly matches TRBD1 or TRBD2 (5 bases each). Specimen: axillary lymph node tissue. In DNA, the CDR3 is TGTGCCTGCAGCTTAGTAGGGACCCATTCCTACGAGCAGTACTTC. Translation: CACSLVGTHSYEQYF.